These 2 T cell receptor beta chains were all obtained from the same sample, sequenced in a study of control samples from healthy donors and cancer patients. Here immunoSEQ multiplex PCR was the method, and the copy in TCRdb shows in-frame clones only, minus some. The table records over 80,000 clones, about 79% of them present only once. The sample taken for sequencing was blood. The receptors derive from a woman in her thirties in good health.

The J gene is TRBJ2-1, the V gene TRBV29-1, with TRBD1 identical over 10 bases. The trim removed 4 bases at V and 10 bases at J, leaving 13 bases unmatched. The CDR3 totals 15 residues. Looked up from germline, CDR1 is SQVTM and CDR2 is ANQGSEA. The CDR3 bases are TGCAGCGTTGGTTCCGGGACAGGGGTTTCGGGGGAGCAGTTCTTC. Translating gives CSVGSGTGVSGEQFF.

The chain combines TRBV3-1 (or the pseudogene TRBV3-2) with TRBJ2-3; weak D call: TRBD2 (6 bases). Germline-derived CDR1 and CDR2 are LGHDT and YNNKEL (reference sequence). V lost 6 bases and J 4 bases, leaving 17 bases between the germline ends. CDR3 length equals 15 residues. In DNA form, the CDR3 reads TGTGCCAGCAGTCGACTAGTTGGCCGCCCAGATACGCAGTATTTT. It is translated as CASSRLVGRPDTQYF.